This TCR beta chain stems from a study of T cell repertoires in cytomegalovirus infection. In the study overall: Indications came from public TCR beta signatures; they pointed to CMV infection and to a matching HLA type.

The study, taken as a whole, reports: The study identified carriers of CMV plus the relevant HLA from cumulative public TCR beta family frequency. CMV-specific TCR beta clonotypes restricted by HLA-C were the ones dominating the ex vivo response.

TCRdb ran MiXCR on the reads and lists one entry per CDR3 protein. Among 270,000 or so distinct CDR3 sequences listed, approximately 15% were seen once. Germline CDR1 is SGHAT and CDR2 is FQNNGV. The CDR3 totals 14 residues. The trim removed 5 bases at V and 0 bases at J, leaving 3 bases unmatched. A remark on this clonotype: Its antigen is unknown.

The sequence was collected from a human donor in good health (CMV status not recorded). Some clones in this sample may be carry-over from other donors' samples. Sequences were obtained from CD8+ T cells from PBMCs. The V call is TRBV11-2, the J call TRBJ2-7; 8 nucleotides match TRBD1. The CDR3 DNA follows: TGTGCCAGCAGCGGACAGGGCCTCTCCTACGAGCAGTACTTC. Its protein product is CASSGQGLSYEQYF.